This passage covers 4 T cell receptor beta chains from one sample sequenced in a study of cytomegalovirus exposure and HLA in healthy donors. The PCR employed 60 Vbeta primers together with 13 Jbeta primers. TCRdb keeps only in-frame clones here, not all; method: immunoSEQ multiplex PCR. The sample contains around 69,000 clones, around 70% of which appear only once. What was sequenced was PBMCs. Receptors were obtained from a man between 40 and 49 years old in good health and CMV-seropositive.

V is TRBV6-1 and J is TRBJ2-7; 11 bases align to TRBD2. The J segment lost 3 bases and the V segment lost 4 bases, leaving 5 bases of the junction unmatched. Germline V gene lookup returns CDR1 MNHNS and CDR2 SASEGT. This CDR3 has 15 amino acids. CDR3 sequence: CASSGGTSGDYEQYF. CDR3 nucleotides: TGTGCCAGCAGTGGGGGGACTAGCGGAGACTACGAGCAGTACTTC.

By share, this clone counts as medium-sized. The CDR3: CASSLGGKTGNTIYF. DNA of the CDR3: TGCGCCAGCAGCTTGGGAGGGAAGACTGGAAACACCATATATTTT. The chain is built from TRBV5-1 and TRBJ1-3; D remains unclear. The V gene lost 0 bases and the J gene lost 2 bases, with 9 bases spanning the gap. The CDR3 has 15 amino acids. Germline-derived CDR1 and CDR2 are SGHRS and YFSETQ.

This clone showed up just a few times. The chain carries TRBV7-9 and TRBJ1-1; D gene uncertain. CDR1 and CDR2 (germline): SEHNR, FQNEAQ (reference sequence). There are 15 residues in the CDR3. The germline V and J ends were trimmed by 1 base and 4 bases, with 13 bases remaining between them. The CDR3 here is CASSLEALRGTEAFF. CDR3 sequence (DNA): TGTGCCAGCAGCTTAGAGGCACTCCGGGGCACTGAAGCTTTCTTT.

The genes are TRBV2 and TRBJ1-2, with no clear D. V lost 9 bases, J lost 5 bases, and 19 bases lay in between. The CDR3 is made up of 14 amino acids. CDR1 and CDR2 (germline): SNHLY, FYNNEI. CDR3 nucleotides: TGTGCCAGAGACCCGGAAAGCAGCGCTTATGGCTACACCTTC. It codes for CARDPESSAYGYTF.